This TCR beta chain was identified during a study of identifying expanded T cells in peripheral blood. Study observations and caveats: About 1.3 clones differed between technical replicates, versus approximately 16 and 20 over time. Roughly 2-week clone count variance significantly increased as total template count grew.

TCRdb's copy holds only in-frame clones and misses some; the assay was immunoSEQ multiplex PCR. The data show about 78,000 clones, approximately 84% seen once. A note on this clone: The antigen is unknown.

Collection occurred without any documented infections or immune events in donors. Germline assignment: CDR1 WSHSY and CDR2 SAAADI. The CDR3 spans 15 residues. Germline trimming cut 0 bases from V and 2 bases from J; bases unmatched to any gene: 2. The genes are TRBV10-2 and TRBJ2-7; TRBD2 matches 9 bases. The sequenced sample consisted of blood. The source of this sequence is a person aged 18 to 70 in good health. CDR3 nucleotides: TGCGCCAGCAGTGAGTCTAGCGGGAGTGCCTACGAGCAGTACTTC. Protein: CASSESSGSAYEQYF.